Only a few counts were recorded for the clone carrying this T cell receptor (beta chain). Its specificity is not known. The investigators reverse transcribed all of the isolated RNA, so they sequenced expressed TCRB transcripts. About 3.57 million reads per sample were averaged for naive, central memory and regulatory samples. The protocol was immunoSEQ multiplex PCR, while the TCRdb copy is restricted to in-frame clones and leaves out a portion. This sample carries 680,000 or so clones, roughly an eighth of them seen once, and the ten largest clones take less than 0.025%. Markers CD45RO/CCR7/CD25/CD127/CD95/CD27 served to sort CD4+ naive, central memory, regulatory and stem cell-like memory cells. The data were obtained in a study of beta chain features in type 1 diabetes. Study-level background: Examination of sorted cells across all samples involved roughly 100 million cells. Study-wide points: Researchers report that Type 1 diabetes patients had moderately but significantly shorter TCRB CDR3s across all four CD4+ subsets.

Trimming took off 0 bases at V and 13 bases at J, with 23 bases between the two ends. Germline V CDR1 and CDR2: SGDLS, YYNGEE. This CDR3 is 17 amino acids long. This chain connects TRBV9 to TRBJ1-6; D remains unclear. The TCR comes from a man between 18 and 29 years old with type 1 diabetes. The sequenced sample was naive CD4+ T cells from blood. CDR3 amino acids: CASSVESQPYTVMPLHF. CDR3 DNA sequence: TGTGCCAGCAGCGTAGAGTCACAGCCGTATACGGTGATGCCCCTCCACTTT.